This entry lists 27 T cell receptor beta chains sequenced from one sample in a study of identical twins. Using its own MiXCR run on the 5' RACE reads, TCRdb lists one record per CDR3 protein. In the table there are a few hundred thousand distinct CDR3 sequences, roughly 10% of which are singletons. The sequenced material came from naive T cells sorted from blood. The origin of the receptors is a woman aged 45-60 years in good health.

There are a few counts of this clonotype. This rearrangement joins TRBV12-3 or TRBV12-4 to TRBJ2-3; TRBD2 agrees at 14 bases. Trimming at V came to 6 bases and at J to 5 bases, leaving 4 bases not matched to a gene. This CDR3 is built from 15 residues. The CDR3 DNA sequence: TGTGCCAGCAGGACTAGCGGGAGGGGGCTAGATACGCAGTATTTT. Translation gives CASRTSGRGLDTQYF.

This clonotype came up a few times. This chain uses TRBV10-3 with TRBJ2-7; 10 bases map to TRBD2. The CDR3 is 15 residues long. Looked up from germline, CDR1 is ENHRY and CDR2 is SYGVKD. After removal of 6 bases from V and 6 bases from J, the junction contained 11 bases not matched to a gene. The CDR3 DNA sequence: TGTGCCATCAGCCCGAGAGCGGGAGGGCCTAGCGAGCAGTACGTC. Translated: CAISPRAGGPSEQYV.

The chain recombines TRBV20-1 with TRBJ2-1; D is unclear. V was shortened by 2 bases and J by 4 bases, with 6 bases between the two germline ends. Germline CDR1 reads DFQATT; CDR2 reads SNEGSKA (reference sequence). The CDR3 runs to 12 residues. This CDR3 is CSARLLYNEQFF. The CDR3 nucleotides are TGCAGTGCTAGATTGCTTTACAATGAGCAGTTCTTC.

This clonotype was seen a few times. The J gene is TRBJ1-1, the V gene TRBV5-8, with a weak D call TRBD1 (5 bases). V lost 9 bases and J 6 bases, leaving 18 bases between the germline ends. The CDR3 has 13 residues. CDR1 SGHTS and CDR2 YDEGEE come from the germline V gene. This CDR3 is CATARGAGAEAFF. CDR3 DNA: TGTGCCACGGCGAGGGGCGCGGGAGCTGAAGCTTTCTTT.

This clonotype was observed a handful of times. The V gene is TRBV6-6, the J gene TRBJ2-7; 7 nucleotides line up with TRBD2. Trimming cost V 6 bases and J 4 bases; bases outside gene matches: 3. The CDR3 totals 12 residues. Germline CDR1 MNHNY, CDR2 SVGAGI (reference sequence). The CDR3 DNA reads TGTGCCAGCAGGGGAGGGTTATACGAGCAGTACTTC. Its translation: CASRGGLYEQYF.

This clonotype was counted ten times or more. This chain uses TRBV27 with TRBJ2-3; TRBD1 matches at 7 bases. This CDR3 has 15 amino acids. The V and J ends lost 5 bases and 2 bases, in that order; junction bases with no gene match: 7. CDR1 MNHEY and CDR2 SMNVEV come from the germline V gene (reference sequence). CDR3 DNA sequence: TGTGCCAGCAGTACCCCGGGACAGTTCACAGATACGCAGTATTTT. Translation: CASSTPGQFTDTQYF.

This clonotype was recorded at least ten times. The chain links TRBV20-1 to TRBJ2-1; tentative D call: TRBD2 (6 bases). Trimming stripped 2 bases from V and 6 bases from J, with 11 bases between. Looked up from germline, CDR1 is DFQATT and CDR2 is SNEGSKA (reference sequence). The CDR3 is 13 residues long. The CDR3 loop reads CSARILAINEQFF. The CDR3 region has the DNA TGCAGTGCTAGAATTCTAGCGATCAATGAGCAGTTCTTC.

V usage is TRBV2 and J usage is TRBJ2-5; no clear D gene. With 4 bases removed from V and 1 base from J, the gap between germline ends came to 7 bases. The CDR3 contains 13 residues. The germline V gene has CDR1 SNHLY and CDR2 FYNNEI. The CDR3 protein is CASSGIGQETQYF. The CDR3 DNA sequence: TGTGCCAGCAGTGGGATTGGCCAAGAGACCCAGTACTTC.

This clonotype was picked up many times. The chain is built from TRBV12-5 and TRBJ2-2; D gene ambiguous. Germline V gives CDR1 LGHNT, CDR2 FRNRAP. V lost 3 bases, J lost 1 base, and 9 bases lay in between. This CDR3 comprises 15 residues. In DNA form, the CDR3 reads TGTGCTAGTGGTTTCCCCCTCGGGAACACCGGGGAGCTGTTTTTT. Its translation: CASGFPLGNTGELFF.

This clonotype was seen at least ten times. The chain uses TRBV29-1 and TRBJ2-7; perhaps D is TRBD1 or TRBD2 (5 bases each). Germline CDR1 and CDR2: SQVTM and ANQGSEA. V was cut by 7 bases and J by 2 bases, with 18 bases left in between. The CDR3 is 14 residues long. The chain's CDR3 is CSARGSGLPYEQYF. The DNA for the CDR3 is TGCAGCGCAAGGGGCAGCGGACTTCCCTACGAGCAGTACTTC.

This clonotype was seen a handful of times. V gene TRBV5-6 combines with J gene TRBJ1-3; no reliable D call. Trimming stripped 2 bases from V and 0 bases from J, with 6 bases between. Germline CDR1 SGHDT, CDR2 YYEEEE. This CDR3 has 14 amino acids. Written as DNA, the CDR3 is TGTGCCAGCAGCTTCGTATTCTCTGGAAACACCATATATTTT. Translating it yields CASSFVFSGNTIYF.

This clonotype was observed a handful of times. The chain links TRBV29-1 to TRBJ1-3; 7 bases fit TRBD1. In germline, CDR1 is SQVTM, CDR2 ANQGSEA. The CDR3 is 13 residues long. V gave up 7 bases and J gave up 3 bases; unmatched junction bases: 6. This CDR3 reads CSGTGQLGNTIYF. The DNA of the CDR3 is TGCAGCGGTACGGGACAGCTTGGAAACACCATATATTTT.

This clonotype was counted at least ten times. The chain has TRBV27 and TRBJ2-1; 7 positions match TRBD1. The V gene's germline CDR1 is MNHEY and CDR2 SMNVEV (reference sequence). This CDR3 has 16 residues. V lost 3 bases to trimming and J lost 0 bases; unmatched junction nucleotides: 5. CDR3 in amino acids: CASSLNRGFSYNEQFF. CDR3 DNA: TGTGCCAGCAGTTTGAACAGGGGTTTCTCCTACAATGAGCAGTTCTTC.

The chain recombines TRBV6-6 with TRBJ2-1, with 11 bases matching TRBD1. Per the germline V gene, CDR1 is MNHNY and CDR2 is SVGAGI (reference sequence). The V gene end was trimmed by 3 bases and the J gene end by 7 bases; junction bases not matched to a gene: 5. There are 15 residues in the CDR3. Here the CDR3 reads CASSYGQGARNEQFF. The CDR3 nucleotides read TGTGCCAGCAGTTATGGACAGGGGGCGCGGAATGAGCAGTTCTTC.

This clonotype was detected only a few times. The J gene is TRBJ1-5, the V gene TRBV10-3; 7 bases map to TRBD1. J was trimmed by 5 bases and V by 0 bases; bases with no gene match: 4. Looked up from germline, CDR1 is ENHRY and CDR2 is SYGVKD. The CDR3 consists of 15 residues. The CDR3 DNA is TGTGCCATCAGTGAGTCCCGGGACAGCTATCAGCCCCAGCATTTT. Translation gives CAISESRDSYQPQHF.

This chain links TRBV21-1 with TRBJ2-7; TRBD1, the table's D call, was not compared with the DNA. TRBV21-1 is a pseudogene. This CDR3 has 14 amino acids. The CDR3 here is CASSNRQGNYEQYV. In DNA, the CDR3 is TGTGCCAGCAGCAATAGACAGGGGAACTACGAGCAGTACGTC.

The chain joins TRBV11-2 to TRBJ1-3, with D possibly being TRBD1 (6 bases). CDR3 length: 12 residues. Germline-derived CDR1 and CDR2 are SGHAT and FQNNGV. V gave up 5 bases and J gave up 8 bases, with 10 bases separating them. DNA of the CDR3: TGTGCCAGCAGCATAAGGGGGGACACCATATATTTT. Residues: CASSIRGDTIYF.

This clonotype came up many times. CDR3 nucleotide sequence: TGTGCCAGCAGCTTAGCCCACCGGGGGGGAGGAACCTACAATGAGCAGTTCTTC. This translates into CASSLAHRGGGTYNEQFF. The chain recombines TRBV7-8 with TRBJ2-1, with TRBD2 matching over 8 bases. The CDR3 spans 18 residues. Trimming at V came to 0 bases and at J to 2 bases, leaving 9 bases not matched to a gene. The germline V gene has CDR1 SGHVS and CDR2 FQNEAQ.

V and J are TRBV11-2 and TRBJ2-1; D unclear. Germline V lookup: CDR1 SGHAT, CDR2 FQNNGV. The V end was cut by 6 bases, the J end by 0 bases, with 12 bases between. The CDR3 is made up of 15 amino acids. The CDR3 nucleotides are TGTGCCAGCAGTCCTATAGCCTCCTCCTACAATGAGCAGTTCTTC. Protein sequence: CASSPIASSYNEQFF.

The chain links TRBV7-8 to TRBJ2-1, with unresolved D. This CDR3 is 13 amino acids long. The germline V and J ends were trimmed by 1 base and 9 bases, with 10 bases remaining between them. Germline V gene data show CDR1 as SGHVS and CDR2 as FQNEAQ. CDR3 in DNA: TGTGCCAGCAGCTTAGAGAACTTACCTGAGCAGTTCTTC. It is translated as CASSLENLPEQFF.

This chain links TRBV27 with TRBJ1-6, with 8 positions matching TRBD1. The J segment lost 2 bases and the V segment lost 5 bases, leaving 2 bases of the junction unmatched. Germline CDR1 MNHEY, CDR2 SMNVEV (reference sequence). The CDR3 runs 15 residues. As DNA, the CDR3 is TGTGCCAGCAGTGCACAGGGGGCCTATAATTCACCCCTCCACTTT. Translation gives CASSAQGAYNSPLHF.

This clonotype came up many times. The V and J genes are TRBV10-3 and TRBJ2-4; 13 bases map to TRBD2. Losses at the gene ends were 4 bases for V and 16 bases for J; bases not matched to a gene: 7. Per germline, CDR1 ENHRY and CDR2 SYGVKD. The CDR3 loop spans 13 amino acids. In nucleotides, the CDR3 is TGTGCCATCAGTGGGACTAGCGGGAGTGATCTCTACTTC. Its protein is CAISGTSGSDLYF.

There are a few counts of this clonotype. The chain is built from TRBV5-5 and TRBJ2-7; a weak D match, TRBD1 (6 bases). Between the trimmed V and J ends, which lost 0 bases and 2 bases, there was a span of 9 bases. The germline V gene has CDR1 SGHKS and CDR2 YYEKEE (reference sequence). The CDR3 runs to 14 residues. CDR3 nucleotide sequence: TGTGCCAGCAGCTTGGTACAGGGTACCTACGAGCAGTACGTC. Its protein is CASSLVQGTYEQYV.

The V and J genes are TRBV3-1 and TRBJ2-1; 11 nucleotides agree with TRBD2. Germline CDR1 and CDR2: LGHDT and YNNKEL (reference sequence). CDR3 size: 15 residues. The V segment lost 4 bases and the J segment 9 bases; nucleotides outside the gene matches: 8. DNA for the CDR3: TGTGCCAGCAGCCTGACGGGACTAGCGGCGGGTGAGCAGTTCTTC. It codes for CASSLTGLAAGEQFF.

This sequence joins TRBV27 and TRBJ2-3; possible D gene TRBD1, 6 bases. The CDR3 covers 15 residues. Germline CDR1 is MNHEY and CDR2 is SMNVEV (reference sequence). V lost 3 bases, J lost 0 bases, and 10 bases lay in between. In DNA form, the CDR3 reads TGTGCCAGCAGTTTTCTGGGGGCAAGCACAGATACGCAGTATTTT. Protein product: CASSFLGASTDTQYF.

The chain uses TRBV15 and TRBJ1-5, with a possible D match to TRBD1 (5 bases). Deletions cut 0 bases from V and 6 bases from J, with 12 bases between. Germline CDR1 LNHNV, CDR2 YYDKDF (reference sequence). This CDR3 has 15 amino acids. The CDR3 DNA sequence: TGTGCCACCAGCAGAGACAGGGAAATTAGTCAGCCCCAGCATTTT. Protein product: CATSRDREISQPQHF.

This clonotype was found a few times. This chain connects TRBV7-2 to TRBJ1-1; D is unresolved. The CDR3 length is 13 residues. In germline, CDR1 is SGHTA, CDR2 FQGNSA. Trimming shortened V by 11 bases and J by 0 bases, and 13 bases separated the two germline ends. The CDR3 region is CAGGIILNTEAFF. The CDR3 DNA reads as TGTGCCGGTGGTATAATCCTGAACACTGAAGCTTTCTTT.